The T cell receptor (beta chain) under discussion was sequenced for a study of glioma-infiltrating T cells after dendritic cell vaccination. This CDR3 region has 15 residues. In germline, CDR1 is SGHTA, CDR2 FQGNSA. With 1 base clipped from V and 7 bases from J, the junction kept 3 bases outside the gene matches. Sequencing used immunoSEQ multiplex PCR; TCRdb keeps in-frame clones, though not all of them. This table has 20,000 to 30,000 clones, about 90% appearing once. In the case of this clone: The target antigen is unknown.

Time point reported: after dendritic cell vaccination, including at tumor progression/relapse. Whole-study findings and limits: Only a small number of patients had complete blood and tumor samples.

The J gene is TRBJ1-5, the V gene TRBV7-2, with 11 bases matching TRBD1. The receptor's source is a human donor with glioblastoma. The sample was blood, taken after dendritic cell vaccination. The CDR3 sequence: CASSLVGDRGQPQHF. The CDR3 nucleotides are TGTGCCAGCAGCTTAGTGGGGGACAGGGGGCAGCCCCAGCATTTT. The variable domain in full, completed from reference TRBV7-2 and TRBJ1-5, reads GAGVSQSPSNKVTEKGKDVELRCDPISGHTALYWYRQSLGQGLEFLIYFQGNSAPDKSGLPSDRFSAERTGGSVSTLTIQRTQQEDSAVYLCASSLVGDRGQPQHFGDGTRLSIL.